These T cell receptor beta chains were read from a single sample in a study of blood T cell repertoires in COVID-19. The method was immunoSEQ multiplex PCR; TCRdb's version includes in-frame clones alone and lacks a portion of them. The sample contains about 200,000 clones, around 88% of which appear only once. Sequences were obtained from PBMCs or T cells enriched from blood (not recorded which). All receptors derive from a woman aged 25 to 39 who had been exposed to COVID-19. Both conserved end residues are trimmed from each CDR3. Fields, in order: J gene, V gene, CDR3 protein.

TRBJ2-3 | TRBV5-1 | ASSSGQGTDTQY
TRBJ2-7 | TRBV5-5 | ASSALGSFSYEQY
TRBJ2-7 | TRBV7-9 | ASSLAPYEQY
TRBJ1-1 | TRBV29-1 | SARGRGLPRAF
TRBJ2-7 | TRBV19 | ASSMDGTTYEQY
TRBJ1-5 | TRBV5-5 | ASSPASGQGTSQPQH
TRBJ1-6 | TRBV5-6 | ASSHGRVNSPLH
TRBJ2-2 | TRBV5-1 | ASSLGQVDTGELF
TRBJ1-1 | TRBV7-6 | ASSKDRGMNTEAF
TRBJ1-1 | TRBV28 | ASRGGTEAF
TRBJ2-1 | TRBV6-5 | ASHPGKSSYNEQF
TRBJ2-2 | TRBV11-3 | ASSFIMGTGGSTGELF
TRBJ2-7 | TRBV11-2 | ASIKNTGVSSYEQY
TRBJ2-2 | TRBV4-1 | ASSQDQRGGRVTGELF
TRBJ1-1 | TRBV30 | AWKKIGQAGTEAF
TRBJ2-5 | TRBV7-6 | ASSFGTSGETQY
TRBJ2-6 | TRBV27 | ASSFLSGANVLT
TRBJ2-3 | TRBV18 | ASQTTGGTDTQY
TRBJ1-1 | TRBV28 | ASSEQGYMNTEAF
TRBJ1-1 | TRBV24-1 | ATGREGRCTEAF
TRBJ2-5 | TRBV30 | AWSVSGSQY
TRBJ2-2 | TRBV10-1 | ASSEATGTGELF
TRBJ2-5 | TRBV3-1/TRBV3-2 | ASSPTAQETQY